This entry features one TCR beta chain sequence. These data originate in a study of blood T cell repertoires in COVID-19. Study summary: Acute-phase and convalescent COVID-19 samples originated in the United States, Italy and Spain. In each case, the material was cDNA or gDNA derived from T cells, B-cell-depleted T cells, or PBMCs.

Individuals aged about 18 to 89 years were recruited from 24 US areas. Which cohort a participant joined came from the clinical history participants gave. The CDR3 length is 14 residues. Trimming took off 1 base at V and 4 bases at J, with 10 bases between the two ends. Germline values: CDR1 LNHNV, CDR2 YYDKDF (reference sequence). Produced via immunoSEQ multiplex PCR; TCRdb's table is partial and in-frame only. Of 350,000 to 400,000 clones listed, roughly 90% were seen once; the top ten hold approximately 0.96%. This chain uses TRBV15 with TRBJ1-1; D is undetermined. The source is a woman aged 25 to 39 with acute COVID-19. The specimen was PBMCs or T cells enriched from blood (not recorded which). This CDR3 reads CATSRGGGLTEAFF. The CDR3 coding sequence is TGTGCCACCAGCAGAGGGGGAGGGCTCACTGAAGCTTTCTTT.